Shown below are 21 T cell receptor beta chains from a single sample sequenced in a study of T cell repertoires in cytomegalovirus infection (dated by TCRdb to between 2019 and 2020). The antigens of these receptors remain unknown. The sample's treatment or condition label, in plain terms: in vitro stimulation with specific CMV peptide epitopes to enrich CMV-specific T cells. Sequencing took place on an Illumina HiSeq 1500. TCRdb reran the public reads through fastp at Q25 and MiXCR, keeping productive beta chains. Each record represents a unique CDR3 protein, reported with the most common genes and DNA among its rows. In this sample the table shows roughly 920,000 distinct CDR3 sequences, roughly 30% of which occur a single time. Around an eighth of the sample goes to the ten largest clones. The specimen was cultured CD8+ T cells from PBMCs, collected from culture after CMV antigen stimulation. The receptors derive from a human donor in good health (CMV status not recorded). Some clones in this sample may be carry-over from other donors' samples.

This clonotype has a handful of counts. The chain couples TRBV2 to TRBJ2-6, with 7 bases aligning to TRBD1. Germline V gives CDR1 SNHLY, CDR2 FYNNEI. Germline trimming cut 0 bases from V and 0 bases from J; bases unmatched to any gene: 5. This CDR3 is built from 18 residues. CDR3 nucleotide sequence: TGTGCCAGCAGTGAAGCGAGACAGGGACCCTCTGGGGCCAACGTCCTGACTTTC. Protein: CASSEARQGPSGANVLTF. Full variable domain (missing parts from reference TRBV2 and TRBJ2-6): EPEVTQTPSHQVTQMGQEVILRCVPISNHLYFYWYRQILGQKVEFLVSFYNNEISEKSEIFDDQFSVERPDGSNFTLKIRSTKLEDSAMYFCASSEARQGPSGANVLTFGAGSRLTVL.

As regards this clonotype: The junction departs from the called germline gene at one end, perhaps through a read error. The genes are TRBV4-1 and TRBJ1-2; D perhaps matches TRBD1 (6 bases). Germline V lookup: CDR1 MGHRA, CDR2 YSYEKL. This CDR3 has 15 amino acids. The CDR3 DNA reads as TGTGCCAGCAGCCAAGAGGGTGGAGGGGGTGATGGCTACACCTTC. This translates into CASSQEGGGGDGYTF.

This chain joins TRBV6-5 and TRBJ2-1; D not certain. Between the trimmed V and J ends, which lost 3 bases and 5 bases, there was a span of 14 bases. The CDR3 contains 15 residues. CDR1 is MNHEY, CDR2 SVGAGI, per germline. CDR3: CASSYMRSLNNEQFF. CDR3 DNA sequence: TGTGCCAGCAGTTATATGAGGAGTTTAAACAATGAGCAGTTCTTC.

This clonotype was detected only a few times. The chain joins TRBV25-1 to TRBJ1-5; D perhaps matches TRBD1 (6 bases). Germline V lookup: CDR1 MGHDK, CDR2 SYGVNS. Trimming left V 9 bases short and J 0 bases short, with 15 bases between. This CDR3 region has 15 residues. The DNA for the CDR3 is TGTGCCAGGGGGGCAGCCACCCTTAGCAATCAGCCCCAGCATTTT. It is translated as CARGAATLSNQPQHF.

V is TRBV19 and J is TRBJ1-1; 8 nucleotides agree with TRBD1. CDR3 length equals 13 residues. The V gene end was trimmed by 5 bases and the J gene end by 6 bases; junction bases not matched to a gene: 5. CDR1 and CDR2 from the germline V gene are LNHDA and SQIVND (reference sequence). The CDR3 region has the DNA TGTGCCAGTAGTTCCAGGGGGCTCCCTGAAGCTTTCTTT. Translation gives CASSSRGLPEAFF.

The chain joins TRBV27 to TRBJ1-6; a weak D match, TRBD1 (5 bases). V was clipped by 1 base and J by 8 bases, with 18 bases between them. CDR1 and CDR2 from the germline V gene are MNHEY and SMNVEV (reference sequence). The CDR3 is 17 residues long. This CDR3 reads CASSLYLLWGAHSPLHF. For the CDR3, the DNA is TGTGCCAGCAGTTTATATCTGCTTTGGGGCGCACATTCACCCCTCCACTTT.

This clonotype turned up a few times. The rearrangement links TRBV7-2 to TRBJ1-1; D gene uncertain. Germline values: CDR1 SGHTA, CDR2 FQGNSA. The CDR3 extends over 11 amino acids. V was clipped by 4 bases and J by 8 bases, with 8 bases between them. CDR3 protein: CASSSSPEAFF. The CDR3 DNA is TGTGCCAGCAGCTCCAGCCCAGAAGCTTTCTTT.

This clonotype was seen more than once but under ten times. V gene TRBV20-1 combines with J gene TRBJ2-4; 9 nucleotides align to TRBD2. Germline V gene data show CDR1 as DFQATT and CDR2 as SNEGSKA (reference sequence). The CDR3 length is 14 residues. After removal of 3 bases from V and 5 bases from J, the junction contained 5 bases not matched to a gene. As DNA, the CDR3 is TGCAGTGCTAGGGGGGTAGCGGGGGAAAACATTCAGTACTTC. Translated: CSARGVAGENIQYF.

This chain links TRBV7-6 with TRBJ1-2; TRBD1 matches at 7 bases. This CDR3 contains 14 residues. Trimming at V came to 5 bases and at J to 6 bases, leaving 9 bases not matched to a gene. In germline, CDR1 is SGHVS, CDR2 FNYEAQ. The CDR3 protein is CASSPARQGNGYTF. CDR3 bases: TGTGCCAGCAGCCCAGCGCGACAGGGAAATGGCTACACCTTC.

This clonotype turned up a few times. The genes are TRBV7-6 and TRBJ2-1; D gene uncertain. The V end lost 6 bases, the J end lost 2 bases, and 11 bases lay between the germline ends. CDR3 length: 14 amino acids. Germline V gives CDR1 SGHVS, CDR2 FNYEAQ. CDR3 residues: CASRPEPAYNEQFF. The CDR3, as DNA: TGTGCCAGCAGGCCGGAGCCGGCCTACAATGAGCAGTTCTTC.

The chain is built from TRBV14 and TRBJ2-1; the D gene is possibly TRBD2 (5 bases). V lost 0 bases, J lost 5 bases, and 14 bases lay in between. This CDR3 comprises 16 residues. The V gene's germline CDR1 is SGHDN and CDR2 FVKESK. The DNA for the CDR3 is TGTGCCAGCAGCCAAGATCCCTCAGCCGGGGACAATGAGCAGTTCTTC. It encodes CASSQDPSAGDNEQFF.

The chain couples TRBV20-1 to TRBJ1-2, with 8 bases fitting TRBD1. This CDR3 has 15 amino acids. J lost 4 bases, V lost 2 bases, and 9 bases had no gene match. Germline lookup yields CDR1 DFQATT and CDR2 SNEGSKA (reference sequence). The CDR3 DNA is TGCAGTGCTAGATCTCCCAGGACAGGGCCCTATGGCTACACCTTC. Its translation is CSARSPRTGPYGYTF.

This clonotype has ten or more counts. This rearrangement joins TRBV7-6 to TRBJ2-2, with D tentatively TRBD1 (6 bases). This CDR3 is built from 15 residues. The V end lost 0 bases, the J end lost 4 bases, and 9 bases lay between the germline ends. Germline V lookup: CDR1 SGHVS, CDR2 FNYEAQ. As DNA, the CDR3 is TGTGCCAGCAGCTTAGCGGACAGCGGCACCGGGGAGCTGTTTTTT. Amino acid sequence: CASSLADSGTGELFF.

A word on this clonotype: In this CDR3 the conserved last residue, phenylalanine or tryptophan, is missing, so a read error is likely. The rearrangement links TRBV3-1 to TRBJ2-5, with D maybe TRBD1 (5 bases). There are 16 residues in the CDR3. Trimming cost V 2 bases and J 5 bases, with 18 bases left between them. Germline V gene sequence: CDR1 LGHDT, CDR2 YNNKEL (reference sequence). The CDR3 reads CASSQRVLGAQETQYS. The DNA of the CDR3 is TGTGCCAGCAGCCAAAGAGTGTTAGGGGCCCAGGAGACCCAGTACTCC.

The chain is built from TRBV5-6 and TRBJ1-2; the D gene is possibly TRBD1 (5 bases). The V end was cut by 2 bases, the J end by 6 bases, with 20 bases between. The V gene's germline CDR1 is SGHDT and CDR2 YYEEEE. The CDR3 extends over 16 amino acids. CDR3 sequence: CASSFTLRELDDGYTF. In nucleotides, the CDR3 is TGTGCCAGCAGCTTCACCCTCAGGGAACTCGACGATGGCTACACCTTC.

This clonotype was detected a few times. This chain links TRBV7-2 with TRBJ2-7; TRBD2 might be the D (6 bases). The CDR3 extends over 15 amino acids. V lost 5 bases and J 3 bases, leaving 17 bases between the germline ends. Germline assignment: CDR1 SGHTA and CDR2 FQGNSA. The CDR3 DNA sequence: TGTGCCAGCAGCCCCTCCGGAGGGCGGGTCTACGAGCAGTACGTC. It is translated as CASSPSGGRVYEQYV.

This clonotype showed up just a few times. The chain combines TRBV6-2 or TRBV6-3 with TRBJ2-2; TRBD1 matches at 8 bases. The junction had 15 bases not matched to a gene; V was cut back by 5 bases and J by 1 base. Germline-derived CDR1 and CDR2 are MNHEY and SVGEGT. The CDR3 runs 19 residues. CDR3 sequence reads: CASSPSPGQVTLNTGELFF. CDR3 nucleotides: TGTGCCAGCAGTCCGTCCCCGGGACAGGTGACCTTGAACACCGGGGAGCTGTTTTTT.

This clonotype was observed a few times. The rearrangement uses TRBV6-4 and TRBJ2-1, with a tentative D call TRBD2 (6 bases). The V end was cut by 6 bases, the J end by 4 bases, with 13 bases between. Germline CDR1 is MRHNA and CDR2 is SNTAGT. This CDR3 contains 14 residues. CDR3 amino acids: CASSLAGYYNEQFF. CDR3 sequence (DNA): TGTGCCAGCAGCCTGGCGGGGTATTACAATGAGCAGTTCTTC.

The chain links TRBV6-6 to TRBJ1-2, with 12 nucleotides matching TRBD1. The CDR3 totals 15 residues. V trimming: 9 bases; J trimming: 4 bases; junction bases outside the gene matches: 9. CDR1 is MNHNY, CDR2 SVGAGI, per germline (reference sequence). The CDR3 sequence: CASFVWDRGPYGYTF. CDR3 nucleotides: TGTGCCAGTTTTGTATGGGACAGGGGGCCCTATGGCTACACCTTC.

This chain uses TRBV10-3 with TRBJ2-5, with TRBD2 matching over 10 bases. After removal of 7 bases from V and 1 base from J, the junction contained 9 bases not matched to a gene. The V gene's germline CDR1 is ENHRY and CDR2 SYGVKD. This CDR3 region has 16 residues. The CDR3 DNA reads as TGTGCCATCAAAGGGACAGCGGGGGGGGCCCAAGAGACCCAGTACTTC. Amino acid sequence: CAIKGTAGGAQETQYF.

The rearrangement uses TRBV18 and TRBJ2-5; 8 bases agree with TRBD2. V was clipped by 0 bases and J by 5 bases; unmatched bases: 11. CDR1 is KGHSH, CDR2 LQKENI, per germline. The CDR3 is made up of 17 amino acids. The CDR3 DNA reads TGTGCCAGCTCACCACCAGTCGCGGGGGGTCCCCAGGAGACCCAGTACTTC. This gives the protein CASSPPVAGGPQETQYF.